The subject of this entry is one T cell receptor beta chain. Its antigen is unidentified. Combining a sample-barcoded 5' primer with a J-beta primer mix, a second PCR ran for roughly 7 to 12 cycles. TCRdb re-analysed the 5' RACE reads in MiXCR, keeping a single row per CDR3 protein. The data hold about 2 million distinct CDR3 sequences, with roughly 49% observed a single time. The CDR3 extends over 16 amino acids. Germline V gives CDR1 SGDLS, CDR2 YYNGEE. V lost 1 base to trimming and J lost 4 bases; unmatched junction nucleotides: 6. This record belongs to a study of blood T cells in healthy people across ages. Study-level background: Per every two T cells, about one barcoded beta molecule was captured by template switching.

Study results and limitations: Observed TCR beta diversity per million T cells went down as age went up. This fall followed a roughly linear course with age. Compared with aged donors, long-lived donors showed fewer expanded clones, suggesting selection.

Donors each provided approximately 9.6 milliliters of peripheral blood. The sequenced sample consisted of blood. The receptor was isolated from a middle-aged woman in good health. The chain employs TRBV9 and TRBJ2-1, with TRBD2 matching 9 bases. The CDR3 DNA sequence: TGTGCCAGCAGCGTACAGGTAGCGGGAGTTTACAATGAGCAGTTCTTC. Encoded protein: CASSVQVAGVYNEQFF.